The clone carrying this T cell receptor (beta chain) has more than one count but fewer than ten. This entry comes from a study of patients and donors after allogeneic stem cell transplantation. The V end lost 7 bases, the J end lost 0 bases, and 10 bases lay between the germline ends. CDR1 is SEHNR and CDR2 is FQNEAQ in the germline V gene (reference sequence). The CDR3 has 15 amino acids. TCRdb passed the RT-PCR reads through MiXCR, listing each CDR3 protein once. The sample has roughly 940,000 distinct CDR3 sequences, approximately 19% seen once. The sample consisted of blood, either unsorted or a sorted T cell fraction (not recorded which). The sequence was obtained from a human donor who was either an allogeneic HSCT recipient or a stem cell or donor lymphocyte infusion donor (not recorded which). It is not recorded whose cells these are; they may come from a transplant donor. The J gene is TRBJ2-6, the V gene TRBV7-9; D uncertain. The CDR3 protein is CASTVGVSGANVLTF. Written as DNA, the CDR3 is TGTGCCAGCACGGTAGGAGTCTCTGGGGCCAACGTCCTGACTTTC.